A selection of T cell receptor beta chains follows, all from one sample in a study of shared clonotypes between healthy human individuals. Sequencing used immunoSEQ multiplex PCR; TCRdb keeps in-frame clones, though not all of them. This repertoire shows about 1 million clones, approximately 72% found once; its top ten account for approximately 1.3%. The sequenced sample was memory CD4+ T cells sorted from blood. The receptors come from a man younger than 30 in good health. Each CDR3 is given with its conserved first and last residue. The order of the fields is clone size, CDR3 length, D gene, J gene, V gene, CDR3 protein, CDR3 DNA. D genes are given only for firm matches. Size is omitted from some rows. Given values are once, few, many or a class for expanded clones.

abundance: NA
len: 13
d_gene: NA
j_gene: TRBJ2-2
v_gene: TRBV7-2
CDR3aa: CASSPDRTGELFF
CDR3nt: TGTGCCAGCAGCCCGGACCGGACCGGGGAGCTGTTTTTT

abundance: NA
len: 11
d_gene: TRBD2
j_gene: TRBJ2-7
v_gene: TRBV7-2
CDR3aa: CASASGYEQYF
CDR3nt: TGTGCCAGCGCTAGCGGCTACGAGCAGTACTTC

abundance: many
len: 13
d_gene: NA
j_gene: TRBJ1-1
v_gene: TRBV30
CDR3aa: CAWSGQGVGEAFF
CDR3nt: TGTGCCTGGAGTGGGCAGGGCGTTGGGGAAGCTTTCTTT

abundance: NA
len: 15
d_gene: NA
j_gene: TRBJ2-1
v_gene: TRBV5-1
CDR3aa: CASRSVGLSATEQFF
CDR3nt: TGCGCCAGCAGGTCAGTAGGTTTATCGGCGACTGAGCAGTTCTTC

abundance: NA
len: 15
d_gene: NA
j_gene: TRBJ2-1
v_gene: TRBV9
CDR3aa: CASSVVGGSYNEQFF
CDR3nt: TGTGCCAGCAGCGTAGTCGGAGGCTCCTACAATGAGCAGTTCTTC

abundance: once
len: 14
d_gene: NA
j_gene: TRBJ2-1
v_gene: TRBV18
CDR3aa: CASSPRAEYNEQFF
CDR3nt: TGTGCCAGCTCCCCTAGGGCCGAGTACAATGAGCAGTTCTTC

abundance: NA
len: 14
d_gene: NA
j_gene: TRBJ2-5
v_gene: TRBV10-2
CDR3aa: CASSESGGQETQYF
CDR3nt: TGCGCCAGCAGTGAGTCAGGGGGTCAAGAGACCCAGTACTTC

abundance: NA
len: 14
d_gene: NA
j_gene: TRBJ2-4
v_gene: TRBV19
CDR3aa: CASRGRTLGNIQYF
CDR3nt: TGTGCCAGTAGGGGTAGGACGTTGGGAAACATTCAGTACTTC

abundance: NA
len: 14
d_gene: NA
j_gene: TRBJ1-3
v_gene: TRBV7-2
CDR3aa: CASSLIDGQGTIYF
CDR3nt: TGTGCCAGCAGCTTGATCGACGGGCAGGGCACCATATATTTT

abundance: NA
len: 13
d_gene: NA
j_gene: TRBJ1-5
v_gene: TRBV19
CDR3aa: CASNSYSNQPQHF
CDR3nt: TGTGCCAGCAACAGTTATAGCAATCAGCCCCAGCATTTT

abundance: NA
len: 15
d_gene: TRBD1
j_gene: TRBJ1-4
v_gene: TRBV7-2
CDR3aa: CASSLARGGNEKLFF
CDR3nt: TGTGCCAGCAGCTTAGCCAGGGGGGGGAATGAAAAACTGTTTTTT

abundance: few
len: 14
d_gene: NA
j_gene: TRBJ1-6
v_gene: TRBV4-1
CDR3aa: CASTLQGGNSPLHF
CDR3nt: TGCGCCAGCACGCTACAGGGTGGTAATTCACCCCTCCACTTT

abundance: NA
len: 14
d_gene: NA
j_gene: TRBJ2-1
v_gene: TRBV27
CDR3aa: CASSFGTTENEQFF
CDR3nt: TGTGCCAGCAGTTTTGGGACCACAGAGAATGAGCAGTTCTTC

abundance: NA
len: 15
d_gene: NA
j_gene: TRBJ2-7
v_gene: TRBV7-9
CDR3aa: CASSLPGTPPYEQYF
CDR3nt: TGTGCCAGCAGCTTACCCGGGACTCCCCCCTACGAGCAGTACTTC

abundance: few
len: 12
d_gene: NA
j_gene: TRBJ1-1
v_gene: TRBV30
CDR3aa: CAWGDSGTQAFF
CDR3nt: TGTGCCTGGGGAGATTCCGGGACACAAGCTTTCTTT

abundance: NA
len: 14
d_gene: TRBD2
j_gene: TRBJ2-3
v_gene: TRBV2
CDR3aa: CASRRAGTKDTQYF
CDR3nt: TGTGCCAGCAGGCGAGCGGGGACCAAGGATACGCAGTATTTT

abundance: few
len: 12
d_gene: NA
j_gene: TRBJ1-1
v_gene: TRBV7-6
CDR3aa: CASGQANTEAFF
CDR3nt: TGTGCCAGCGGGCAGGCGAACACTGAAGCTTTCTTT

abundance: NA
len: 14
d_gene: NA
j_gene: TRBJ1-2
v_gene: TRBV11-3
CDR3aa: CASRPCWGDYGYTF
CDR3nt: TGTGCCAGCAGACCCTGCTGGGGGGACTATGGCTACACCTTC

abundance: NA
len: 12
d_gene: TRBD1
j_gene: TRBJ1-1
v_gene: TRBV29-1
CDR3aa: CSVYTGGAGAFF
CDR3nt: TGCAGCGTTTATACAGGGGGCGCGGGGGCTTTCTTT